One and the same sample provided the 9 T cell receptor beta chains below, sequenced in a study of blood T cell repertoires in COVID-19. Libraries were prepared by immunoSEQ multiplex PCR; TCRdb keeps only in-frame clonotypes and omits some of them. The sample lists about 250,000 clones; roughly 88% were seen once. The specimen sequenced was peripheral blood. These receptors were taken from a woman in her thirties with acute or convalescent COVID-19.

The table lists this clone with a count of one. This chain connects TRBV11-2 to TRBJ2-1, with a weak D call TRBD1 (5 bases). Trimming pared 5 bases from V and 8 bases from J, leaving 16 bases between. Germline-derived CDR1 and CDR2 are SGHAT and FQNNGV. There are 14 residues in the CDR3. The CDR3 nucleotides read TGTGCCAGCAGCGCCCAAGGGGTTATCGATGAGCAGTTCTTC. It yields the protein CASSAQGVIDEQFF.

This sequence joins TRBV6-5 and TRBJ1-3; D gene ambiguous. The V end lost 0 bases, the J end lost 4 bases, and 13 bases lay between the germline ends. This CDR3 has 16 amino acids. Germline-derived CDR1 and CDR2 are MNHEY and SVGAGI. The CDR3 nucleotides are TGTGCCAGCAGTTACTCTGGCCCAGCGGGGGGAAACACCATATATTTT. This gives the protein CASSYSGPAGGNTIYF.

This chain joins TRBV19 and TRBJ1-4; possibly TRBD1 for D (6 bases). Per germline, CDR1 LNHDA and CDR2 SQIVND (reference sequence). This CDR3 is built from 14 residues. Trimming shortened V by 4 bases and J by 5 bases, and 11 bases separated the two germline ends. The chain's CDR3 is CASSTTGGNEKLFF. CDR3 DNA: TGTGCCAGTAGTACGACAGGTGGCAATGAAAAACTGTTTTTT.

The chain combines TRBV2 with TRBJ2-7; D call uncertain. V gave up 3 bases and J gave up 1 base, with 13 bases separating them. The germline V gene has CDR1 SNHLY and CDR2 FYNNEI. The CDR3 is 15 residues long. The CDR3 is CASSENHIFSYEQYF. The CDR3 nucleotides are TGTGCCAGCAGTGAGAACCACATATTTTCCTACGAGCAGTACTTC.

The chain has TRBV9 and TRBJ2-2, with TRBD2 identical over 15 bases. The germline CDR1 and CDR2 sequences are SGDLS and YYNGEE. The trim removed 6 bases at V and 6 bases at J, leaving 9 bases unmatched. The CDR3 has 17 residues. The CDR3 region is CASTTVGLAGGAGELFF. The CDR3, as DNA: TGTGCCAGCACCACCGTGGGACTAGCGGGAGGAGCCGGGGAGCTGTTTTTT.

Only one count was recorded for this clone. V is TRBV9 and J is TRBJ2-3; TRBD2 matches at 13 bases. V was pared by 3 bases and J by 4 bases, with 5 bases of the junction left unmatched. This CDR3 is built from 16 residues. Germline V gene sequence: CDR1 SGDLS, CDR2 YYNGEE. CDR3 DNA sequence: TGTGCCAGCAGCGCCACTAGCGGGAGGGCCGCAGATACGCAGTATTTT. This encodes CASSATSGRAADTQYF.

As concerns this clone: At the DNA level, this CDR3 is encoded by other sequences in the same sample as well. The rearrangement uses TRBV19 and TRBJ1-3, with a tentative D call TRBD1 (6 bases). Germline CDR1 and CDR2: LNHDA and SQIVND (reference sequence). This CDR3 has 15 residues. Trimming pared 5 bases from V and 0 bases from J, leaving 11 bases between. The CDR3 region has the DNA TGTGCCAGTAGTCCAGACAGGAGCTCTGGAAACACCATATATTTT. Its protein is CASSPDRSSGNTIYF.

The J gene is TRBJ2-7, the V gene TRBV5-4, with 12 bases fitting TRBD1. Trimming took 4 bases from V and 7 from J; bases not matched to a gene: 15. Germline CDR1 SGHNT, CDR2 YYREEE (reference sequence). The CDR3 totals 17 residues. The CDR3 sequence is CASSPGTGGVLTGEQYF. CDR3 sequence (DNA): TGTGCCAGCAGCCCCGGGACAGGGGGCGTTCTCACTGGGGAGCAGTACTTC.

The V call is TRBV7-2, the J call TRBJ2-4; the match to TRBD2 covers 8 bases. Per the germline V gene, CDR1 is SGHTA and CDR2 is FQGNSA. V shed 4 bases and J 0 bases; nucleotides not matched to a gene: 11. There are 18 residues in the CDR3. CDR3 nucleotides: TGTGCCAGCAGCTCCTCCGGGGGGGGTAGAAGAGCCAAAAACATTCAGTACTTC. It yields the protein CASSSSGGGRRAKNIQYF.